The 7 T cell receptor beta chains below were found in one sample sequenced in a study of a mutant IDH1 vaccine in newly diagnosed glioma. Time point denoted: week 35, safety follow-up. Topical imiquimod was applied with each vaccine dose, which held 300 ug of mutant IDH1 20-mer peptide. These receptors' targets are unknown. Produced via immunoSEQ multiplex PCR; TCRdb's table is partial and in-frame only. The sample carries some 42,000 clones, around 83% recorded once. The source material was PBMCs, sampled from a glioma patient whose treatment included an IDH1 peptide vaccine. The receptor source for this set is a woman aged 45-65 years with glioma.

The chain recombines TRBV10-2 with TRBJ1-2; D is perhaps TRBD1 (5 bases). The V end lost 1 base, the J end lost 7 bases, and 10 bases lay between the germline ends. Germline V gives CDR1 WSHSY, CDR2 SAAADI. The CDR3 is 13 amino acids. DNA of the CDR3: TGCGCCAGCAGTGAGTTCGGGACGGGTGGCTACACCTTC. It specifies CASSEFGTGGYTF.

V is TRBV15 and J is TRBJ1-1; 7 nucleotides line up with TRBD1. CDR3 length equals 14 residues. Trimming removed 5 bases from V and 4 bases from J; junction bases left unmatched: 7. Germline V gene sequence: CDR1 LNHNV, CDR2 YYDKDF (reference sequence). The CDR3 DNA sequence: TGTGCCACCAGCTGGAATGAGGGGGCCACTGAAGCTTTCTTT. It is translated as CATSWNEGATEAFF.

J is TRBJ1-4 and V is TRBV5-4, with a possible D match to TRBD1 (6 bases). The germline V gene has CDR1 SGHNT and CDR2 YYREEE (reference sequence). With 4 bases removed from V and 4 bases from J, the gap between germline ends came to 11 bases. The CDR3 extends over 14 amino acids. In DNA form, the CDR3 reads TGTGCCAGCAGCCTCCGGACAGATAATGAAAAACTGTTTTTT. Its protein is CASSLRTDNEKLFF.

A single count supports this clone. The chain uses TRBV6-5 and TRBJ1-1, with 8 bases fitting TRBD1. Germline V gene lookup returns CDR1 MNHEY and CDR2 SVGAGI. V lost 5 bases, J lost 6 bases, and 2 bases stayed unmatched. The CDR3 consists of 12 residues. The CDR3 DNA is TGTGCCAGCAGTGCAGGGGGCCCTGAAGCTTTCTTT. Amino acids: CASSAGGPEAFF.

In DNA form, the CDR3 reads TGCGCCAGCAGCCATCCACTGGGAAGGGCCGATCAGCCCCAGCATTTT. Its translation: CASSHPLGRADQPQHF. The rearrangement joins TRBV4-1 to TRBJ1-5; D gene unclear. This CDR3 is built from 16 residues. V lost 3 bases and J 5 bases, leaving 17 bases between the germline ends. Germline V gives CDR1 MGHRA, CDR2 YSYEKL.

This clone appeared once. V gene TRBV7-9 combines with J gene TRBJ1-2; D is unresolved. V was pared by 5 bases and J by 3 bases, with 13 bases between. CDR1 and CDR2 from the germline V gene are SEHNR and FQNEAQ (reference sequence). The CDR3 consists of 14 residues. CDR3 in DNA: TGTGCCAGCAGCCTCCCATTCCCGGACTATGGCTACACCTTC. Its protein product is CASSLPFPDYGYTF.

This chain uses TRBV7-9 with TRBJ2-7; the D is unclear. The CDR3 covers 15 residues. Germline assignment: CDR1 SEHNR and CDR2 FQNEAQ (reference sequence). V shed 5 bases and J shed 5 bases, with 19 bases lying between them. In DNA, the CDR3 is TGTGCCAGCAGCCCCCGGACGGGCCGTGGGAACGAGCAGTACTTC. Translated: CASSPRTGRGNEQYF.